This TCR beta chain emerged from a study of siplizumab effects on memory and regulatory T cells. Study conclusions and caveats: The mean Treg-derived percentage of mappable alloreactive CD4+ clones was 55% to 80% with siplizumab compared with 26.9% in controls. Proliferating siplizumab-culture Treg suppressive function went unconfirmed.

Unmatched junction bases numbered 2, after V lost 4 bases and J lost 4 bases. This CDR3 region has 15 residues. The germline V gene encodes CDR1 SGHRS and CDR2 YFSETQ. In each sample, some 10^5 TCR templates were assayed. TCRdb keeps only in-frame clones here, not all; method: immunoSEQ multiplex PCR. The sample has about 120,000 clones; 85% to 95% are singletons. Regarding this clone: The antigen is undetermined.

This TCR was sampled from a human donor in good health. Sequencing was carried out using non-Treg CD4+ T cells sorted from blood. This sequence joins TRBV5-1 and TRBJ2-3; TRBD2 agrees at 14 bases. DNA of the CDR3: TGCGCCAGCAGCGGACTAGCGGGGGGCGCAGATACGCAGTATTTT. Encoded protein: CASSGLAGGADTQYF.